This T cell receptor (beta chain) appears in the sequencing data of a study of cytomegalovirus exposure and HLA in healthy donors. Study background: The study placed about four fifths of its 398 genotyped donors in the Caucasian-associated ancestry cluster.

On this clone itself: The target antigen is unknown.

60 Vbeta and 13 Jbeta primers were used in PCR. TCRdb keeps only in-frame clones here, not all; method: immunoSEQ multiplex PCR. The sample lists around 130,000 clones, around four fifths seen once, with about 1.7% in the top ten. Study outcomes and limitations: The classifier, whose performance was assessed in both the original and validation cohorts, reportedly diagnosed cytomegalovirus status with high specificity and sensitivity.

Germline CDR1 and CDR2: MNHEY and SMNVEV (reference sequence). The CDR3 spans 13 residues. Between the trimmed V and J ends, which lost 6 bases and 5 bases, there was a span of 14 bases. Sequencing was done on a sample of PBMCs. The chain employs TRBV27 and TRBJ2-7, with unresolved D. This receptor was identified in a man aged 35 to 55 in good health and CMV-seronegative. This chain's CDR3 is CASSNDNANEQYF. CDR3 DNA: TGTGCCAGCAGCAACGACAACGCGAACGAGCAGTACTTC.